The following is a TCR beta chain sequence with its context. The sample is drawn from a study of long-term antiretroviral therapy in people with HIV. The germline V gene has CDR1 MNHNY and CDR2 SVGAGI (reference sequence). The CDR3 has 14 residues. V lost 5 bases to trimming and J lost 8 bases, with 15 bases between them. It was version v3.0 of the immunoSEQ assay that was run at survey level. Method: immunoSEQ multiplex PCR; TCRdb's copy keeps in-frame clones and lacks some. The data show 30,000 to 40,000 clones, 83% seen once. The material sequenced was unsorted PBMCs, taken 0.4 years before starting antiretroviral therapy. The chain joins TRBV6-6 to TRBJ1-4; D may be TRBD1 (5 bases). The sequence was collected from a man younger than 35 with HIV. The CDR3 here is CASSNWQGDEKLFF. The DNA for the CDR3 is TGTGCCAGCAGTAACTGGCAGGGTGACGAAAAACTGTTTTTT.